This is a list of T cell receptor beta chains from one sample in a study of T cell repertoires in cytomegalovirus infection. TCRdb reprocessed the reads with MiXCR, giving one entry per CDR3 protein. Found here are hundreds of thousands of distinct CDR3 sequences, around 32% of them singletons; the top ten hold roughly an eighth. The sequenced material came from PBMCs. The receptors shown here come from a human donor in good health (CMV status not recorded). Some clones in this sample may be carry-over from other donors' samples. CDR3s include the opening cysteine and the closing phenylalanine or tryptophan. A D gene is named only where the DNA matches it firmly. The size entry is marked missing in some rows and otherwise reads once, few, many or a size class.

>TRBV7-6|TRBJ2-1|-|-
CASSPSGTKNEQFF
TGTGCCAGCAGCCCCTCCGGGACAAAGAATGAGCAGTTCTTC
>TRBV2|TRBJ2-3|TRBD2|-
CASSLAGGKTDTQYF
TGTGCCAGCAGTCTAGCGGGGGGAAAAACAGATACGCAGTATTTT
>TRBV20-1|TRBJ1-1|TRBD1|-
CSATRDRGTQAFF
TGCAGTGCCACCCGGGACAGGGGGACCCAAGCTTTCTTT
>TRBV27|TRBJ2-2|TRBD2|many
CASSFRLAGGAGELFF
TGTGCCAGCAGTTTCCGACTAGCGGGAGGGGCCGGGGAGCTGTTTTTT
>TRBV7-8|TRBJ1-6|-|many
CASSLATGGANSPLHF
TGTGCCAGCAGCTTAGCGACAGGCGGTGCGAATTCACCCCTCCACTTT
>TRBV19|TRBJ1-2|-|-
CASIVIRTANYGYTF
TGTGCCAGTATTGTAATAAGGACAGCGAACTATGGCTACACCTTC
>TRBV7-9|TRBJ2-7|-|-
CASSFPVRGVYEQYF
TGTGCCAGCAGCTTCCCCGTTCGAGGGGTCTACGAGCAGTACTTC
>TRBV28|TRBJ1-2|-|few
CASSFVVIDLFGYTF
TGTGCCAGCAGTTTTGTGGTCATAGATTTGTTTGGCTACACCTTC
>TRBV2|TRBJ1-3|-|few
CASSDGGYSGNTIYF
TGTGCCAGCAGTGATGGGGGCTACTCTGGAAACACCATATATTTT
>TRBV19|TRBJ1-1|-|few
CASSRPGGLNTEAFF
TGTGCCAGTAGTAGACCCGGGGGATTGAACACTGAAGCTTTCTTT
>TRBV7-2|TRBJ2-7|TRBD1|-
CASGSGTGDYEQYF
TGTGCCAGCGGCTCCGGGACAGGAGACTACGAGCAGTACTTC